Below are 3 T cell receptor beta chains sequenced from a single sample in a study of T-cell memory formation after mild COVID-19. MiXCR, run by TCRdb on the 5' RACE reads, gives a single entry per CDR3 protein. The sample has roughly 200,000 distinct CDR3 sequences; 9% to 10% are singletons. Sequencing used PBMCs or a T cell subset sorted from them (not recorded which). The source of these receptors is a man aged 18 to 35 who had mild COVID-19 (a few samples of this study predate the infection). Cell type and time point are not known.

This clonotype has a count of ten or more. The V call is TRBV20-1, the J call TRBJ1-6, with 7 bases lining up with TRBD1. This CDR3 is 14 amino acids long. J was trimmed by 7 bases and V by 6 bases; bases with no gene match: 9. Per the germline V gene, CDR1 is DFQATT and CDR2 is SNEGSKA (reference sequence). The CDR3 DNA follows: TGCAGTGCACCTCAGACAGGGATAAATTCACCCCTCCACTTT. Translating it yields CSAPQTGINSPLHF.

The chain is built from TRBV2 and TRBJ2-2, with 8 bases that match TRBD2. The length of the CDR3 is 14 residues. J was trimmed by 1 base and V by 7 bases; bases with no gene match: 2. The germline gives CDR1 SNHLY, CDR2 FYNNEI. CDR3 residues: CASTLAGNTGELFF. The CDR3 DNA reads TGTGCCAGCACCCTAGCGGGGAACACCGGGGAGCTGTTTTTT.

The table lists this clonotype with many counts. The CDR3 here is CASSLRTKTGELFF. DNA of the CDR3: TGTGCCAGCAGCTTAAGGACAAAAACCGGGGAGCTGTTTTTT. This rearrangement joins TRBV7-2 to TRBJ2-2, with D possibly TRBD1 on 5 matching bases. CDR3 length: 14 residues. Trimming left V 2 bases short and J 5 bases short, with 9 bases between. Germline CDR1 is SGHTA and CDR2 is FQGNSA.